This record covers a single T cell receptor (beta chain). Its recognized antigen is unknown. A much larger clone lies one base from this, so it may be a read error. The TCR beta CDR3 regions were amplified from RNA transcripts. The TCR CDR3 was subjected to a first round of RT-PCR using the HTBI primer set and the Qiagen OneStep RT-PCR kit. A second multiplex PCR round built the libraries, followed by size selection and purification. Paired-end sequencing of the libraries was performed with 100 bp reads on an Illumina HiSeq2000. The published analysis was carried out like this. SOAPnuke was used to process the raw data, with reads discarded if the reads contained adapters or uncalled bases, had a mean Phred below 15, or lacked an exact constant-primer or identifier match. COPE v1.2.5 was used to merge high-quality paired reads, and clonotypes were defined as unique nucleotide sequences. MiTCR v1.1 was used to align clonotypes to the IMGT TRBV, TRBD and TRBJ reference segments. The analysis included only V-J combinations with a frequency above 0.0001, which together covered 98% to 99.2% of the repertoires. The TCS score was defined as the ratio of F50 (clonal expansion) to E x V (chaos), calculated using BLOSUM62-based TCRdist between CDR3 peptides within each V-J. Welch's t-statistics and random forest reduced just over 500 V-J features to under 15, which were used in a naive Bayes classifier (R e1071). Starting from the raw public reads, TCRdb applied fastp trimming at Q25, assembled clones with MiXCR and retained in-frame beta chains. Identical CDR3 protein sequences are pooled into one entry, listed with their most common genes and DNA. The V and J calls, along with clone size, are taken from TCRdb and not from the paper's own processing. The sample table contains 25,000 to 30,000 distinct CDR3 sequences; only one count was recorded for roughly 45% of them. Of the sample, approximately 10% falls within the top ten clones.

The data were obtained in a study of T cells in Graves' hyperthyroidism and ophthalmopathy (dated by TCRdb to the late 2010s). Notes on the research overall: Peripheral blood samples were taken at initial diagnosis, before any treatment was given. A discovery cohort of roughly 100 patients, roughly 45 with Graves' ophthalmopathy and 55 to 60 with stable Graves' hyperthyroidism, was used to find distinguishing TCR V-J signatures. Prospective prediction of ophthalmopathy was tested in an independent validation cohort of 18 to 20 hyperthyroidism patients and 17 patients who later progressed to ophthalmopathy. The 90 to 100 discovery patients were randomly divided into training and test sets at a 7:3 ratio. In addition, the study compared T-cell repertoires in thyroid tissue and in blood from a handful of Graves' hyperthyroidism patients. Following sampling, methimazole starting at 30 mg daily was given to hyperthyroidism patients, and high-dose intravenous methylprednisolone was given to ophthalmopathy patients. TCR Vbeta CDR3 sequencing of 120 to 150 peripheral blood samples (fewer than 45 ophthalmopathy, some 75 hyperthyroidism and approximately 17 progressor patients) is reported in the paper. General findings and caveats noted by the study authors: Ophthalmopathy was separated from stable hyperthyroidism by a 13 V-J signature model, with approximately 90% sensitivity and 81% to 83% specificity obtained in cross-validation and 80%/75% obtained in testing. In validation, the model predicted progression to ophthalmopathy a median of around six months before onset, with around 70% sensitivity and almost 75% specificity. Sample size was not statistically predetermined, and investigators were not blinded to group allocation. Blood samples also contained most of the expanded thyroid clonotypes (frequency above 0.001), which suggests that blood repertoires may reflect thyroid immune responses.

The CDR3 starts with the cysteine, ends with the phenylalanine, and has 16 residues. CDR3 DNA only is kept here, 48 bases in frame from base 1. CDR1 MNHEY and CDR2 SMNVEV are derived from the germline V gene (reference sequence). Stable Graves' hyperthyroidism was defined as no progression to ophthalmopathy during 18 months of follow-up. Hyperthyroidism patients were aged 18 to 65 years and newly diagnosed, with disease duration of less than 2 months. Any patient with an uncontrolled infection, another autoimmune disease, pregnancy or lactation was excluded. Diagnoses were established on the basis of clinical symptoms, serum thyroxine and TRAb, thyroid ultrasound, and orbital computed tomography. PBMCs were isolated from more than 9 ml of fresh peripheral blood by Ficoll-Paque density gradient centrifugation. Total RNA was extracted with Trizol reagent, and quality was checked on an Agilent 2100 Bioanalyzer.

This clonotype was obtained from a woman aged 25-40 years with Graves' hyperthyroidism. Specimen: blood. The chain couples TRBV27 to TRBJ2-7, and 9 junction bases match TRBD1. The CDR3 protein: CASSPLLWTGDYEQNF. The nucleotide sequence reads as follows: TGTGCCAGCAGTCCCCTACTCTGGACAGGGGACTACGAGCAGAACTTC.